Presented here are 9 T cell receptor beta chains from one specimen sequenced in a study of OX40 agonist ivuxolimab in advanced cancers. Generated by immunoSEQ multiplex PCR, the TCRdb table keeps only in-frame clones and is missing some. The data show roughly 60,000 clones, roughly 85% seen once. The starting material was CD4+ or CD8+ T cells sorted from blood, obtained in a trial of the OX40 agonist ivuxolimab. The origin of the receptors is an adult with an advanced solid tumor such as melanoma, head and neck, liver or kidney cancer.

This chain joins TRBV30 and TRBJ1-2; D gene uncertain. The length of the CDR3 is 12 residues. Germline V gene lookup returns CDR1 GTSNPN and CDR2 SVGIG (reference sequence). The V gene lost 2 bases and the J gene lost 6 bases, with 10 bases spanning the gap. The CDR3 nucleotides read TGTGCCTGGAGTCACAGTACTGATGGCTACACCTTC. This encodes CAWSHSTDGYTF.

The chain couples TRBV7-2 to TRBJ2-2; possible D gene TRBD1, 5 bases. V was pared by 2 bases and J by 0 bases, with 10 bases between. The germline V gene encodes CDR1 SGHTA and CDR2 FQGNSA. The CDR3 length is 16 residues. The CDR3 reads CASSLLWTPNTGELFF. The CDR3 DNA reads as TGTGCCAGCAGCTTATTGTGGACACCGAACACCGGGGAGCTGTTTTTT.

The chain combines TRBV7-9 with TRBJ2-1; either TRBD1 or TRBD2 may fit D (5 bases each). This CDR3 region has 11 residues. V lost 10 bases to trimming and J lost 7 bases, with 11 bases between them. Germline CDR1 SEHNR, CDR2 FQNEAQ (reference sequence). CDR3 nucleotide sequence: TGTGCCATAGAGTGGGGGAATGAGCAGTTCTTC. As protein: CAIEWGNEQFF.

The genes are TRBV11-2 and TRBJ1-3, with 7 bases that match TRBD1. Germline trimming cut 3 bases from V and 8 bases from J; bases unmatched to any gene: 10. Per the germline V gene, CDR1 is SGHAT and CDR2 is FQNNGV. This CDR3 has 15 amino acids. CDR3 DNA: TGTGCCAGCAGCTTCGGACAGGCCCGGGAGCACACCATATATTTT. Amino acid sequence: CASSFGQAREHTIYF. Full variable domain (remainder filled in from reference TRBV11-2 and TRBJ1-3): EAGVAQSPRYKIIEKRQSVAFWCNPISGHATLYWYQQILGQGPKLLIQFQNNGVVDDSQLPKDRFSAERLKGVDSTLKIQPAKLEDSAVYLCASSFGQAREHTIYFGEGSWLTVV.

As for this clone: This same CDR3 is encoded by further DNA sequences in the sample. The CDR3 nucleotides read TGCGCCAGCAGCTTCGAAGGGGATCAGCCCCAGCATTTT. Protein: CASSFEGDQPQHF. The chain recombines TRBV5-1 with TRBJ1-5; a possible D gene is TRBD1 (5 bases). V was trimmed by 2 bases and J by 5 bases, leaving 8 bases between them. Germline CDR1 SGHRS, CDR2 YFSETQ. The CDR3 is 13 residues long.

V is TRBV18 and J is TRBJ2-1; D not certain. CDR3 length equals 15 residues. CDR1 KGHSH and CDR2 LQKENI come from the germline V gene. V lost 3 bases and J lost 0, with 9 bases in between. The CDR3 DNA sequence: TGTGCCAGCTCACCGGTGGGCAACTCCTACAATGAGCAGTTCTTC. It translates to CASSPVGNSYNEQFF.

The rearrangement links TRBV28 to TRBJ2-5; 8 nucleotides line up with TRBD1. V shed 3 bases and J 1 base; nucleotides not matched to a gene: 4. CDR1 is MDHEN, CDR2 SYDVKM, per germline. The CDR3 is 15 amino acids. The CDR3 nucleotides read TGTGCCAGCAGTTTCCCAGGGGGCACCCAAGAGACCCAGTACTTC. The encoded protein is CASSFPGGTQETQYF.

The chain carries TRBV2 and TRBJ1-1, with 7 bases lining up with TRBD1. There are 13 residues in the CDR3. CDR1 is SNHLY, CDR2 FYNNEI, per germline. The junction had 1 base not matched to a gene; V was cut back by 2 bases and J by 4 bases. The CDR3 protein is CASSERGPTEAFF. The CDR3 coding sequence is TGTGCCAGCAGTGAAAGGGGGCCCACTGAAGCTTTCTTT.

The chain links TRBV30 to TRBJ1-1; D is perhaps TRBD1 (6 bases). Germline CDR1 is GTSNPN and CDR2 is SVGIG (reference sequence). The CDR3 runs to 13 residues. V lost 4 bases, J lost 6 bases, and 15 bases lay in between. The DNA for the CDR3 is TGTGCCTGGACCTTAGGGGGGCTAGCTGAAGCTTTCTTT. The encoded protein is CAWTLGGLAEAFF.